This entry is about one T cell receptor beta chain. The data derive from a study of blood T cell repertoires in COVID-19. Overall study: Samples of COVID-19 (acute and convalescent) were obtained from the United States, Italy and Spain. The analysed material was cDNA or gDNA that came from T cells, B-cell-depleted T cells, or PBMCs.

In the study's own analysis: Estimated nucleated cell counts came from reference gene primer amplification. The method was immunoSEQ multiplex PCR; TCRdb's version includes in-frame clones alone and lacks a portion of them. The V and J calls and the clone size are those of that table, but D and trimming were determined from the DNA. The sample includes 150,000 to 200,000 clones, about 82% of them seen just once. The CDR3 is made up of 15 amino acids. V lost 6 bases, J lost 2 bases, and 15 bases lay in between. Germline loops: CDR1 ENHRY, CDR2 SYGVKD. The sequenced sample consisted of peripheral blood. The clonotype originates from a man between 65 and 85 years old with active or convalescent COVID-19. V usage is TRBV10-3 and J usage is TRBJ2-3; D may be TRBD2 (7 bases). The CDR3 DNA reads TGTGCCATCAGAGGGGGTCTAGCGGCCACAGATACGCAGTATTTT. It encodes CAIRGGLAATDTQYF.